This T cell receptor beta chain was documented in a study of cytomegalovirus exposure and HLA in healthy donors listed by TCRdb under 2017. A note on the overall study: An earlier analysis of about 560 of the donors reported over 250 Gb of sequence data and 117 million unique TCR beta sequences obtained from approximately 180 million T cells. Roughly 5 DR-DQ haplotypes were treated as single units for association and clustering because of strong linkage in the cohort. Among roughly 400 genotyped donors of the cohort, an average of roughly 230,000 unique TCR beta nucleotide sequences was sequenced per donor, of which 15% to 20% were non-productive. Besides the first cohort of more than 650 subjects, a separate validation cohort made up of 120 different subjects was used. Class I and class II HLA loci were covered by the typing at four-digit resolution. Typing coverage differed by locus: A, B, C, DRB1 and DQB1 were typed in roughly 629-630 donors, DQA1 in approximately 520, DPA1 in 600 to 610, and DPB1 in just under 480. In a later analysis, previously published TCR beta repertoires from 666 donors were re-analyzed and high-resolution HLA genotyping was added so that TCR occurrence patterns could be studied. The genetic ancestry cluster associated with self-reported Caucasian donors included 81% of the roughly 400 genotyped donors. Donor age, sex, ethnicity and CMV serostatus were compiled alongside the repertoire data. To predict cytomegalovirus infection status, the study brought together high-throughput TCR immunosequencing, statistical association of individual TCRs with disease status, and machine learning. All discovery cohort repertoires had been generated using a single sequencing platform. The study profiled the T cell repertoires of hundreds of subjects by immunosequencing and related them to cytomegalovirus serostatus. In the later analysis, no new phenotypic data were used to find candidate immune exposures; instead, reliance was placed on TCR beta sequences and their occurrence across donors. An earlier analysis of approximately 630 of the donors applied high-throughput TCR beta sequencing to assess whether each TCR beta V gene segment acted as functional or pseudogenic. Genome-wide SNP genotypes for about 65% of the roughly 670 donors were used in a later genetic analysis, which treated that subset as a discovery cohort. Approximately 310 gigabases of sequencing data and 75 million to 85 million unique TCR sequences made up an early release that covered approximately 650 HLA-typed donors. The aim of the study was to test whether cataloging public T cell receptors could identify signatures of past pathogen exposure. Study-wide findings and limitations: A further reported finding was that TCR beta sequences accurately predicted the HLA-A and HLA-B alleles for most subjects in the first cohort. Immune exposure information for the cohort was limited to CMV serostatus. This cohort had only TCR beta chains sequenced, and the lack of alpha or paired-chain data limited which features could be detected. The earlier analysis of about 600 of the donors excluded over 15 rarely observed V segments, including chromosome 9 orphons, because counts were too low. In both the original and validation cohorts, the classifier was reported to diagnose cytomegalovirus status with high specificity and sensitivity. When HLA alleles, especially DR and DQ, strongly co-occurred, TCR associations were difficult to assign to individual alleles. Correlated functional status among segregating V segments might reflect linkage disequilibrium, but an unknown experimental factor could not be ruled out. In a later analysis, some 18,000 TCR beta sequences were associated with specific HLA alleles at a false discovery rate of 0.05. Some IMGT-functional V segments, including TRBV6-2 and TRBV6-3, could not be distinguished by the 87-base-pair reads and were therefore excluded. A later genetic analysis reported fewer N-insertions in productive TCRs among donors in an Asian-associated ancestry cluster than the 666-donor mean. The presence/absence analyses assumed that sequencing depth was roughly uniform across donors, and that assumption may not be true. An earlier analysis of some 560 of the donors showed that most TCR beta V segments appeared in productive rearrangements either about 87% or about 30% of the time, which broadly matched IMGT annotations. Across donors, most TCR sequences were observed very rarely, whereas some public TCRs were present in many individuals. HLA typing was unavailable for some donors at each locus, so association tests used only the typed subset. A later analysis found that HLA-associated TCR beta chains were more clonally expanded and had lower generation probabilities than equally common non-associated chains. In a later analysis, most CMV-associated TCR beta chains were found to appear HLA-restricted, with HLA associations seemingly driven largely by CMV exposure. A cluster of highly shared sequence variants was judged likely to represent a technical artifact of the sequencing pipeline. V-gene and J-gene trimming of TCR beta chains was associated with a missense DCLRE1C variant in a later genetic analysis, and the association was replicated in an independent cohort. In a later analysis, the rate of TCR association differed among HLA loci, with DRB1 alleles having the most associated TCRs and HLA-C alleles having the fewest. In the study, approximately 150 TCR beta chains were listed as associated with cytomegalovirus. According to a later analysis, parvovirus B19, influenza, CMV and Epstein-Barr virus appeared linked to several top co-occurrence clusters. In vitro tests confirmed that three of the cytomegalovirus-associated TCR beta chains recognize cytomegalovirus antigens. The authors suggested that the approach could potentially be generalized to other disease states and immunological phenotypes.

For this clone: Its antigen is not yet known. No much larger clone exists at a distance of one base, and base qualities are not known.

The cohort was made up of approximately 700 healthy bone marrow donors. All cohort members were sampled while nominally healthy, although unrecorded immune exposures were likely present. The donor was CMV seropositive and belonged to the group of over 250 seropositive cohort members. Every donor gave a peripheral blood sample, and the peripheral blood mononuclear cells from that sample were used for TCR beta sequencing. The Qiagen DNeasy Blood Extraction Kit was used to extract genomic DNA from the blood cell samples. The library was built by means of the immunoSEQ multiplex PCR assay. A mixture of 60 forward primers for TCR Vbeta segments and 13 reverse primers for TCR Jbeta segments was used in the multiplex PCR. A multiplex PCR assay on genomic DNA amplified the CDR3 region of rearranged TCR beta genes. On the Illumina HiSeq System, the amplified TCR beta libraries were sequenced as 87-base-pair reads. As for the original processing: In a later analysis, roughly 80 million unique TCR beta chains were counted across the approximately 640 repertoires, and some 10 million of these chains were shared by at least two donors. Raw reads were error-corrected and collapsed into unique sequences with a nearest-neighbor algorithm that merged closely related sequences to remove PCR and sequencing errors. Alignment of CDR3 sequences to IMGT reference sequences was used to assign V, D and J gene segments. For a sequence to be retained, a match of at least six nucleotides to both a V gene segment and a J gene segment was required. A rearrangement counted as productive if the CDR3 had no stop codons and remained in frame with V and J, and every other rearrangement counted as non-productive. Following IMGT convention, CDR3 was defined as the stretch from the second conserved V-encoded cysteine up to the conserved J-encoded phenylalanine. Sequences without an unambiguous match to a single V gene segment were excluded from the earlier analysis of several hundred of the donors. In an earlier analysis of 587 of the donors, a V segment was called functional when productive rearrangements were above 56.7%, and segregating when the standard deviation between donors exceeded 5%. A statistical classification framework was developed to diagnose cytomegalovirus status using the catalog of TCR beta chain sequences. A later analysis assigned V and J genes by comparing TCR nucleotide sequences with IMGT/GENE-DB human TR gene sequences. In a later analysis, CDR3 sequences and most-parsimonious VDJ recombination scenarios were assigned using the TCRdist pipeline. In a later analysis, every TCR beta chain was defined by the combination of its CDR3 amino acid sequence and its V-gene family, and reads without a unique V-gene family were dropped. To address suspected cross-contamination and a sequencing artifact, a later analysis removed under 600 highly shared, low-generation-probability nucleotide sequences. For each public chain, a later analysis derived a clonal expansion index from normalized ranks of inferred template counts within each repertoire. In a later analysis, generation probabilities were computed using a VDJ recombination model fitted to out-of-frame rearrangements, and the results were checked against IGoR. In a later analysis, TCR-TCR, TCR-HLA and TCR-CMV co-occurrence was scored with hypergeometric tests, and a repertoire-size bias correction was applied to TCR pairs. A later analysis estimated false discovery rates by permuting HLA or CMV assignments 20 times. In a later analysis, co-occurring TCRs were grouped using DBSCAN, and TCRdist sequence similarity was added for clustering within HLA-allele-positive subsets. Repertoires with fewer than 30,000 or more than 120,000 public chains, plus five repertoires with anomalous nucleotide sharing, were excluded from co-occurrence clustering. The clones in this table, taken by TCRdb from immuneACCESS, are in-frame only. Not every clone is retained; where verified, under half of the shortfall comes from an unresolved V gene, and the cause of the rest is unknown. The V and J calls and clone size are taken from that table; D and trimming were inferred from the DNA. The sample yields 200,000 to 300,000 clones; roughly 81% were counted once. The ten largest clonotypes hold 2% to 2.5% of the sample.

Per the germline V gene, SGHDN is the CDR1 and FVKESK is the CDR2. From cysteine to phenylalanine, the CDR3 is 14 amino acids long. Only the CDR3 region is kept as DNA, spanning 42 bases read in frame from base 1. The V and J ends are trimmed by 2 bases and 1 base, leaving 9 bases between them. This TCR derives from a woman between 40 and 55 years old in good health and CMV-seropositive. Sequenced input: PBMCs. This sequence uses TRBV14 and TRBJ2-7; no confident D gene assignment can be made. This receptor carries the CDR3 CASSQPPRSYEQYF. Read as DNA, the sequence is TGTGCCAGCAGCCAACCCCCTAGGTCCTACGAGCAGTACTTC.